Following are 4 T cell receptor beta chains from one sample sequenced in a study of vaccination and CD4 T cells after COVID-19. Their antigens are not known. Treatment meaning: roughly nine-day PBMC culture with coronavirus spike peptide pools or control peptides (ViraFEST assay). At the Johns Hopkins FTIC core, DNA taken from cultured CD4+ T cells was sequenced by way of the Oncomine TCR Beta short-read assay. TCRdb redid the calling of the PCR reads with MiXCR, one entry per CDR3 protein. The top ten hold around 7.9% of the sample, which has under 20,000 distinct CDR3 sequences, roughly 23% seen once. Sequenced: cultured CD4+ T cells from blood. Every receptor here comes from a human donor with COVID-19.

The chain uses TRBV14 and TRBJ1-3; 7 positions match TRBD1. The CDR3 is 16 amino acids. V dropped 4 bases and J dropped 3; count of bases not matched to a gene: 9. Germline-derived CDR1 and CDR2 are SGHDN and FVKESK. This CDR3 reads CASSLGTVSNGNTIYF. CDR3 in DNA: TGTGCCAGCAGCCTAGGGACAGTATCAAATGGAAACACCATATATTTT.

The chain recombines TRBV6-1 with TRBJ2-1; TRBD2 agrees at 12 bases. CDR1 and CDR2 from the germline V gene are MNHNS and SASEGT. The length of the CDR3 is 14 residues. V trimming: 7 bases; J trimming: 4 bases; junction bases outside the gene matches: 2. CDR3 sequence: CASNLAGGYNEQFF. The CDR3 DNA follows: TGTGCCAGCAACCTAGCGGGGGGGTACAATGAGCAGTTCTTC.

The chain uses TRBV20-1 and TRBJ2-6; no firm D call. This CDR3 comprises 14 residues. Germline loops: CDR1 DFQATT, CDR2 SNEGSKA (reference sequence). With 3 bases removed from V and 2 bases from J, the gap between germline ends came to 8 bases. The CDR3 sequence: CSASAQTGANVLTF. DNA of the CDR3: TGCAGTGCTAGTGCCCAGACTGGGGCCAACGTCCTGACTTTC.

This chain links TRBV6-5 with TRBJ1-5; no firm D call. Germline assignment: CDR1 MNHEY and CDR2 SVGAGI. The CDR3 has 13 residues. V was shortened by 0 bases and J by 1 base, with 1 base between the two germline ends. CDR3: CASSYSSNQPQHF. CDR3 nucleotide sequence: TGTGCCAGCAGTTACTCGAGCAATCAGCCCCAGCATTTT.